What follows describes a single T cell receptor (beta chain). Its antigen is as yet unknown. The source of the sample is a study of T cell responses to AZD1222 COVID-19 vaccine. Study-level results: No day 14 peak samples; only post-peak repertoires were characterized. Elevations in Spike-specific TCR breadth and depth followed administration of two AZD1222 doses. Baseline serostatus was positive in only six AZD1222 recipients. There were mostly white British donors and more females than males, and clonal diversity was possibly underestimated.

The data were produced by immunoSEQ multiplex PCR, yet TCRdb's version contains in-frame clones alone and is incomplete. The sample records about 270,000 clones, 94% being singletons. With V trimmed by 0 bases and J by 3 bases, 9 bases remained unmatched. The germline V gene encodes CDR1 SGHKS and CDR2 YYEKEE (reference sequence). The CDR3 sequence is 17 residues long. The source is an adult who received the AZD1222 COVID-19 vaccine. This chain links TRBV5-5 with TRBJ2-7; 10 bases fit TRBD2. The sequences come from peripheral blood, collected 28 days after the second AZD1222 dose. This CDR3 reads CASSLAILSGGYYEQYF. CDR3 coding DNA: TGTGCCAGCAGCTTGGCGATCCTTAGCGGGGGGTACTACGAGCAGTACTTC.